This T cell receptor beta chain stems from a study of CD8 T cells in ankylosing spondylitis. Points from the study as a whole: It was reported that disease-linked clones were significantly enriched in matched ankylosing spondylitis synovial fluid. Those disease-linked clones were CD8+; they were also relatively rare in peripheral blood.

Between the trimmed V and J ends, which lost 1 base and 5 bases, there was a span of 21 bases. CDR3 length: 17 amino acids. The V gene's germline CDR1 is SGHAT and CDR2 FQNNGV. One entry per CDR3 protein, called by TCRdb with MiXCR from the 5' RACE reads. Of more than 150,000 distinct CDR3 sequences in the sample, roughly 10% were seen once. This clonotype was counted many times. Its antigen is unidentified. The V call is TRBV11-2, the J call TRBJ2-7, with D possibly being TRBD2 (6 bases). Sequencing was done on a sample of blood, either unsorted or a sorted T cell fraction (not recorded which). The clonotype originates from a male donor with ankylosing spondylitis or in good health (not recorded which). The CDR3 DNA reads TGTGCCAGCAGCTTAGGGCATCGGGGCGGGATCGTCAACGAGCAGTACTTC. This sequence encodes CASSLGHRGGIVNEQYF. Full variable domain (outside the CDR3, taken from reference TRBV11-2 and TRBJ2-7): EAGVAQSPRYKIIEKRQSVAFWCNPISGHATLYWYQQILGQGPKLLIQFQNNGVVDDSQLPKDRFSAERLKGVDSTLKIQPAKLEDSAVYLCASSLGHRGGIVNEQYFGPGTRLTVT.